This T cell receptor beta chain is drawn from a study of OX40 agonist ivuxolimab in advanced cancers. Clones were sequenced by immunoSEQ multiplex PCR, and TCRdb holds only the in-frame ones, with some missing. The sample consists of 61,000 or so clones, approximately 90% of them appearing once. Germline V gene lookup returns CDR1 SEHNR and CDR2 FQNEAQ (reference sequence). This CDR3 has 13 amino acids. V was pared by 4 bases and J by 8 bases, with 14 bases between. The specimen was CD4+ or CD8+ T cells sorted from blood, collected in a trial of the OX40 agonist ivuxolimab. The chain couples TRBV7-9 to TRBJ1-1; the D is unclear. This sequence was found in an adult with an advanced solid tumor such as melanoma, head and neck, liver or kidney cancer. CDR3 sequence: CASSSSGRYEAFF. The CDR3 DNA is TGTGCCAGCAGCTCCTCCGGAAGATACGAAGCTTTCTTT. The variable domain in full, completed from reference TRBV7-9 and TRBJ1-1, reads DTGVSQNPRHKITKRGQNVTFRCDPISEHNRLYWYRQTLGQGPEFLTYFQNEAQLEKSRLLSDRFSAERPKGSFSTLEIQRTEQGDSAMYLCASSSSGRYEAFFGQGTRLTVV.